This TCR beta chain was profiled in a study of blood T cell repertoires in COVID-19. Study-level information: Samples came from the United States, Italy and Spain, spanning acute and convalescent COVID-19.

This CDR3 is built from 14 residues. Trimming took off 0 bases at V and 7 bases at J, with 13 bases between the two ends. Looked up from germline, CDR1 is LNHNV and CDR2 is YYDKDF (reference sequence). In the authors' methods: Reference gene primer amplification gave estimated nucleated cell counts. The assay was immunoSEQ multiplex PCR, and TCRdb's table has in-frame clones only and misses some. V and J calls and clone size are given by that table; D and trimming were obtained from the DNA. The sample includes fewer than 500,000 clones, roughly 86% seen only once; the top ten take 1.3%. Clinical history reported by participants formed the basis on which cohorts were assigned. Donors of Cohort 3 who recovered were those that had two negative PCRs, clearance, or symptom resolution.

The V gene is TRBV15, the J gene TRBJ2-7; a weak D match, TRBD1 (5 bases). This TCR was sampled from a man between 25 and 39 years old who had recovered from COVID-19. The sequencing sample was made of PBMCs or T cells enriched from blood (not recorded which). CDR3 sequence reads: CATSRDRMGLEQYF. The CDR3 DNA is TGTGCCACCAGCAGAGATCGTATGGGGCTGGAGCAGTACTTC.